This TCR beta chain was retrieved from a study of OX40 agonist ivuxolimab in advanced cancers. Study as a whole: A partial response was reached by three patients: one with hepatocellular carcinoma and two with cutaneous melanoma.

The cohort excluded patients with autoimmune disease history or systemic immunosuppression. After removal of 6 bases from V and 5 bases from J, the junction contained 7 bases not matched to a gene. CDR3 size: 13 residues. CDR1 SQVTM and CDR2 ANQGSEA come from the germline V gene. Study findings and constraints: Undetermined was the antigen specificity of the expanded peripheral T cells. Relative to CD4+, CD8+ T cells held more expanded clones on average.

A single count supports this clone. The antigen is not known. Using immunoSEQ multiplex PCR, the repertoire was profiled, and TCRdb retains in-frame clones only, with some absent. The table shows about 93,000 clones, with around 90% occurring only once. The sequencing used CD4+ or CD8+ T cells sorted from blood, collected in a trial of the OX40 agonist ivuxolimab. The chain has TRBV29-1 and TRBJ2-5; 9 bases line up with TRBD1. The clonotype was recovered from an adult with an advanced solid tumor such as melanoma, head and neck, liver or kidney cancer. This CDR3 reads CSVRDRVAETQYF. In nucleotides, the CDR3 is TGCAGCGTACGGGACAGGGTCGCCGAGACCCAGTACTTC.